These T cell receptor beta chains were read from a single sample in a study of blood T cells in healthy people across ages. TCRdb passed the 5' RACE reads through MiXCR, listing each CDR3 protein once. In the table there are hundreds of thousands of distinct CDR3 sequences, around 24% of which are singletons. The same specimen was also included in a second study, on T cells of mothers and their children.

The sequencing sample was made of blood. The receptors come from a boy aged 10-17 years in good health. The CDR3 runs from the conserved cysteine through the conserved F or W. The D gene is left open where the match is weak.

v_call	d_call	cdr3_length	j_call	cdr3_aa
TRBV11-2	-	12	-	CASMRGISEQFF
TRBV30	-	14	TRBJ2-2	CAWSTGYGTGELFF
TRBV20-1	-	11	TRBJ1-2	CSARESYGYTF
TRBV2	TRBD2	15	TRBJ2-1	CASRYLAGSYNEQFF
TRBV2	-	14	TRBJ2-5	CASKSEGAQETQYF
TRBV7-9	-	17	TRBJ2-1	CASSLVGLASSYNEQFF
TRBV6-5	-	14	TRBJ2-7	CASSSEGGGYEQYF
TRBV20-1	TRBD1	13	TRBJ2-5	CGARGQALETQYF
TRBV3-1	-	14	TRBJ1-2	CASSPGPGNYGYTF
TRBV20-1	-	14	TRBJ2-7	CSAREWVQGYGQYF
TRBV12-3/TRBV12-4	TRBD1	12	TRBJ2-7	CASSPATGEQYF
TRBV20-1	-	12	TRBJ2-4	CSALHPGNIQYF
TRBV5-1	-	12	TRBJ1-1	CASSWERGPAFF
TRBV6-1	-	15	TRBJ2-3	CASTGAWSGTDTQYF
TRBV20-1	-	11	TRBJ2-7	CSFGGGYEQYF
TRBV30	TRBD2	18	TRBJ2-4	CAWTGVAGGIRRRNIQYF
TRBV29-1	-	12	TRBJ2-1	CSVDGTSPIQFF
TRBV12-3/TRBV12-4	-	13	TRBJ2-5	CASRLWGRETQYF
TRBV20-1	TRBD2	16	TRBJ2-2	CSARDPSGRDDGELFF
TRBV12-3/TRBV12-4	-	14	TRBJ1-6	CASNPGSSRSPLHF
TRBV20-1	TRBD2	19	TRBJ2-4	CSARDLLAGGPLAKNIQYF
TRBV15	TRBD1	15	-	CATSPGTGLQETQYF
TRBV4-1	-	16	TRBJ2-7	CASSQVPGPSSYEQYF
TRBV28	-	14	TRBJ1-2	CASSLVEGTYGYTF
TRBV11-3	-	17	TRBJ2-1	CASSPNHYDSTYNEQFF
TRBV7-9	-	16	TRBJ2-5	CASSLVGLVDGETQYF
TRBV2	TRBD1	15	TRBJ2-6	CANHRTGSGANVLTF
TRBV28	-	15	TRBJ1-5	CASSAGDPGNQPQHF
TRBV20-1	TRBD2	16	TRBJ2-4	CSAGRGDPIAKNIQYF
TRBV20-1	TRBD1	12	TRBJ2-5	CSALTGEETQYF
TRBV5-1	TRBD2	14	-	CASSPGTTPETQYF
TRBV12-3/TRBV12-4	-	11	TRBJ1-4	CASGMGEKLFF
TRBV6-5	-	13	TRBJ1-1	CASSRAGETEAFF
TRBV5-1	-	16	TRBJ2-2	CASSLALPTNTGELFF
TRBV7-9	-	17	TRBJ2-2	CASSRGGARENTGELFF
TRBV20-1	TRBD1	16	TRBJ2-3	CSARDQGARGGDTQYF
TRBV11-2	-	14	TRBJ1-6	CASSSRDYNSPLHF
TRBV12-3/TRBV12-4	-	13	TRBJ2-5	CASRPWTQETQYF
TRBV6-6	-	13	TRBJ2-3	CASTRVSTDTQYF
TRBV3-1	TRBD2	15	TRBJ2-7	CASSQDYAGVYEQYF